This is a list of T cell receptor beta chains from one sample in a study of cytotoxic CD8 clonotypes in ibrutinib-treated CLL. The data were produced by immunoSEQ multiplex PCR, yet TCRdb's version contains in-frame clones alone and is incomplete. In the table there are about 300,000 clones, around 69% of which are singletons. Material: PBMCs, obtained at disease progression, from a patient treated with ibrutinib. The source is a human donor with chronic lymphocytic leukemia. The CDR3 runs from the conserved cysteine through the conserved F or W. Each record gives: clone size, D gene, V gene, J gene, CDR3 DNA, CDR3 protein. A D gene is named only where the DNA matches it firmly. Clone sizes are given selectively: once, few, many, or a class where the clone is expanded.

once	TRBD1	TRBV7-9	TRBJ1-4	TGTGCCAGCAGCCCAAGGACAGGGGCCCGTGAAAAACTGTTTTTT	CASSPRTGAREKLFF
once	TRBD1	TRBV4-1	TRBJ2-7	TGCGCCAGCAGCCATCACTTCGACGGGACAGTCTACGAGCAGTACTTC	CASSHHFDGTVYEQYF
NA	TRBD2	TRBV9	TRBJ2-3	TGTGCCAGCAGCGTAGGGCCAGGACTAGCGGGTTTTACCACAGATACGCAGTATTTT	CASSVGPGLAGFTTDTQYF
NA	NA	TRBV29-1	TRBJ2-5	TGCAGCGTTGAGCAGGGATGGGAGACCCAGTACTTC	CSVEQGWETQYF
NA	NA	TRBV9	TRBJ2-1	TGTGCCAGCAGCGTAGGGTACGCCTACAATGAGCAGTTCTTC	CASSVGYAYNEQFF
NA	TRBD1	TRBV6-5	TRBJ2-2	TGTGCCAGCGGCCGGGACAGGGTATCCACCGGGGAGCTGTTTTTT	CASGRDRVSTGELFF
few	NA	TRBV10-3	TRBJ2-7	TGTGCCATCAGTGAGTCAGCGGTAACCTACGAGCAGTACTTC	CAISESAVTYEQYF
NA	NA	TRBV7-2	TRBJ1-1	TGTGCCAGCAGCTTCCGGGGGTGGGCGGCTGAAGCTTTCTTT	CASSFRGWAAEAFF
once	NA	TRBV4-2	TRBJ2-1	TGTGCCAGCGCCGTCCCCCGGGGAGGGGGCAATGAGCAGTTCTTC	CASAVPRGGGNEQFF
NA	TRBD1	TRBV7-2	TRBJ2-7	TGTGCCAGCAGCTTAGCCCTTTACAGGGGTGCCTACGAGCAGTACTTC	CASSLALYRGAYEQYF
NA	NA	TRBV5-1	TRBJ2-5	TGCGCCAGCAGCTTGGAAACAGGGACTCAAGAGACCCAGTACTTC	CASSLETGTQETQYF
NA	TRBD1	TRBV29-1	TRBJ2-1	TGCAGCACTTCACCACAGGGGGGATCCTACAATGAGCAGTTCTTC	CSTSPQGGSYNEQFF
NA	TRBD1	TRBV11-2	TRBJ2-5	TGTGCCAGCAGCGAGGGACAGGGAGTTCGAGAGACCCAGTACTTC	CASSEGQGVRETQYF
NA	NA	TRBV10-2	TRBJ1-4	TGCGCCAGCAGTGATATTTCCGGGGATCCTAATGAAAAACTGTTTTTT	CASSDISGDPNEKLFF
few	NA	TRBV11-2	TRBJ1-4	TGTGCCAGCAGCCCCCGACATACGGCAACTAATGAAAAACTGTTTTTT	CASSPRHTATNEKLFF
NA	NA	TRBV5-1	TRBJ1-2	TGCGCCAGCACCTTGGAACTCGCAGGAGATCATGGCTACACCTTC	CASTLELAGDHGYTF
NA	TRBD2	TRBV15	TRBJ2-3	TGTGCCACCAGAACGGGACTAGCGGGGGGAACCACAGATACGCAGTATTTT	CATRTGLAGGTTDTQYF
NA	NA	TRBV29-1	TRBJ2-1	TGCAGCGTTGTTAGGGGGGGCACTGAGCAGTTCTTC	CSVVRGGTEQFF
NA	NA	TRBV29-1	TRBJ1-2	TGCAGCGTTGAGTTGGGCTTAGAGGGCTACACCTTC	CSVELGLEGYTF
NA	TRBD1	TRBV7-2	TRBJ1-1	TGTGCCAGCAGCTTAGTGGGGACAGGGGAGAACACTGAAGCTTTCTTT	CASSLVGTGENTEAFF
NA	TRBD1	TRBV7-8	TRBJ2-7	TGTGCCAGCAGCTTAAGATCGGGGGACAGGGGCCACTACGAGCAGTACTTC	CASSLRSGDRGHYEQYF
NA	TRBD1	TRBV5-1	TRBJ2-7	TGCGCCAGCAGCTTGGGACAGGGGAACGAGCAGTACTTC	CASSLGQGNEQYF
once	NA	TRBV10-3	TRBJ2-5	TGTGCCATCAACCCTGGAGGGCAAGAGACCCAGTACTTC	CAINPGGQETQYF
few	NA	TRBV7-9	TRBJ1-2	TGTGCCAGCAGCTCAAGGACAGCCTATGGCTACACCTTC	CASSSRTAYGYTF
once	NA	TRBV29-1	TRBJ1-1	TGCAGCGTTGTCCGAGTTTGGGACACTGAAGCTTTCTTT	CSVVRVWDTEAFF
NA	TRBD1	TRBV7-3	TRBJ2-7	TGCGCCAGCAGCCTAGGACAGGGAGAATACTACGAGCAGTACTTC	CASSLGQGEYYEQYF
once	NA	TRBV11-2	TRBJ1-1	TGTGCCAGCAGCTTAGCGGGGGCTTACACTGAAGCTTTCTTT	CASSLAGAYTEAFF
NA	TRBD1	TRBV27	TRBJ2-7	TGTGCCAGCAGTTTATCGGGACAGGAGACCTACGAGCAGTACTTC	CASSLSGQETYEQYF
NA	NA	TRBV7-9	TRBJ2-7	TGTGCCAGCAGCCCCCAGGCGGGCCTTAGGGTCTACGAGCAGTACTTC	CASSPQAGLRVYEQYF
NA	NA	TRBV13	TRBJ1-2	TGTGCCAGCAGCTTAATGGGCCCGGAGGCTAACTATGGCTACACCTTC	CASSLMGPEANYGYTF
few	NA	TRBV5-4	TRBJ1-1	TGTGCCAGCAGCTTGAGAGGACCGAACACTGAAGCTTTCTTT	CASSLRGPNTEAFF
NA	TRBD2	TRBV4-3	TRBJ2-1	TGCGCCAGCAGCCAAGATGCAGCGGGAGCCTACAATGAGCAGTTCTTC	CASSQDAAGAYNEQFF
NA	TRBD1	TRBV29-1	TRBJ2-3	TGCAGCACCAGACAGGGGACCATGGAGTATTTT	CSTRQGTMEYF
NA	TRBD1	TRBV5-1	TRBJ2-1	TGCGCCAGCAGCTGGCCGGGGACAGGGGGTCTCAATGAGCAGTTCTTC	CASSWPGTGGLNEQFF
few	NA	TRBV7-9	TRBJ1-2	TGTGCCAGCAGCTTTATCCAGGGGTCAGGCTACACCTTC	CASSFIQGSGYTF
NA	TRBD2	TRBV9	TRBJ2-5	TGTGCCAGCAGCTTCACTAGCGGGGGGGCCGGAGAGACCCAGTACTTC	CASSFTSGGAGETQYF